The 23 T cell receptor beta chains below were found in one sample sequenced in a study of T cell clonality in common variable immunodeficiency. Overall study findings and caveats: Fewer deletions and N-nucleotide insertions were reportedly seen in common variable immunodeficiency TCR beta sequences.

TCRdb keeps only in-frame clones here, not all; method: immunoSEQ multiplex PCR. The sample contains 16,000 or so clones, none of them singletons. Antigen specificity for these receptors is unknown. The sequencing sample was made of peripheral blood mononuclear cells. Receptors were obtained from a human donor with common variable immunodeficiency.

As for this clone: The observed sequence ends 3 residues before the CDR3 terminus, with the missing tail filled in from the germline J gene. The V and J genes are TRBV7-9 and TRBJ2-7, with unresolved D. Trimming took off 8 bases at V and 0 bases at J, with 17 bases between the two ends. Germline values: CDR1 SEHNR, CDR2 FQNEAQ (reference sequence). The CDR3 has 15 amino acids. The sequenced CDR3 bases are TGTGCCAGCCTCTTTGGAGCAGCGAGCTCCTACGAG. As protein: CASLFGAASSYE. The whole CDR3 region reads CASLFGAASSYEQYF.

A word on this clone: The read terminates 3 residues ahead of where the CDR3 ends, so the germline J gene completes it. The gene calls are TRBV7-6 and TRBJ2-3, with TRBD1 matching 7 bases. CDR3 length: 14 amino acids. Germline loops: CDR1 SGHVS, CDR2 FNYEAQ. CDR3 region: CASSPDRAAETQYF. The sequenced CDR3 bases are TGTGCCAGCAGCCCTGACAGGGCGGCTGAGACG.

This clone was recorded at least ten times. The read is 3 residues too short to cover the CDR3 end, so that end is filled in from the germline J gene. V usage is TRBV20-1 and J usage is TRBJ1-5; D gene ambiguous. With 0 bases removed from V and 0 bases from J, the gap between germline ends came to 6 bases. The CDR3 is 14 residues long. Germline-derived CDR1 and CDR2 are DFQATT and SNEGSKA (reference sequence). This chain's CDR3 is CSARDSYSNQPQHF. CDR3 DNA, as far as it was read: TGCAGTGCTAGAGACAGTTATAGCAATCAGCCC.

CDR3 protein: CASSGQESSYEQYF. Partial CDR3 DNA: TGTGCCAGCAGCGGACAGGAGAGCTCCTACGAG. This sequence joins TRBV5-4 and TRBJ2-7, with 7 bases aligning to TRBD1. The missing CDR3 end, 3 residues past where the read stops, is filled in from the germline J gene. Trimming removed 4 bases from V and 0 bases from J; junction bases left unmatched: 4. The CDR3 has 14 amino acids. Per the germline V gene, CDR1 is SGHNT and CDR2 is YYREEE (reference sequence).

This clone was counted between two and nine times. The sequence runs out 3 residues before the end of the CDR3; the remainder is reconstructed from the germline J gene. The rearrangement uses TRBV2 and TRBJ2-1, with TRBD1 matching over 7 bases. CDR3 length equals 15 residues. V shed 2 bases, J shed 4 bases, and the junction held 5 bases outside the gene matches. Germline-derived CDR1 and CDR2 are SNHLY and FYNNEI. The part of the CDR3 DNA that was read is TGTGCCAGCAGTGAACTCGGACAGGTTTACAATGAG. It encodes CASSELGQVYNE. The entire CDR3 is CASSELGQVYNEQFF.

This clone was observed at least ten times. Read data end 3 residues before the CDR3 end; the end is taken from the germline J gene. V is TRBV19 and J is TRBJ2-1, with TRBD1 matching 7 bases. Trimming cost V 3 bases and J 2 bases; bases outside gene matches: 4. Looked up from germline, CDR1 is LNHDA and CDR2 is SQIVND (reference sequence). This CDR3 contains 15 residues. The CDR3 sequence is CASSIDRDAYNEQFF. The sequenced part of the CDR3 DNA is TGTGCCAGTAGTATCGACAGGGACGCCTACAATGAG.

About this clone: Read coverage stops 3 residues before the CDR3 terminus; the germline J gene supplies the remainder. The sample has other DNA sequences that encode this CDR3 too. The chain uses TRBV19 and TRBJ1-4; D gene ambiguous. The CDR3 sequence is 12 residues long. Germline CDR1 is LNHDA and CDR2 is SQIVND (reference sequence). The chain's CDR3 is CASSIGRRKLFF. Incomplete CDR3 DNA: TGTGCCAGTAGTATAGGTCGTCGGAAA.

Concerning this clone: The CDR3 end is not reached by the read, which stops 3 residues before it; the germline J gene fills it in. This chain connects TRBV19 to TRBJ2-3; 14 positions agree with TRBD2. Germline V gives CDR1 LNHDA, CDR2 SQIVND (reference sequence). Losses at the gene ends were 6 bases for V and 0 bases for J; bases not matched to a gene: 5. The CDR3 totals 17 residues. This CDR3 is CASRETSGGASTDTQYF. The DNA read from the CDR3 is TGTGCCAGTAGGGAGACTAGCGGGGGGGCCAGCACAGATACG.

With respect to this clone: With the read ending 3 residues before the CDR3 end, the germline J gene is used to fill in that end. V gene TRBV30 combines with J gene TRBJ2-7; 10 nucleotides agree with TRBD1. Germline V gene sequence: CDR1 GTSNPN, CDR2 SVGIG (reference sequence). Losses at the gene ends were 7 bases for V and 5 bases for J; bases not matched to a gene: 17. The CDR3 loop spans 16 amino acids. This CDR3 reads CALRGVTGGLGNEQYF. CDR3 DNA, as far as it was read: TGTGCCTTACGGGGCGTGACAGGGGGCCTAGGGAACGAG.

As to this clone: The read is 3 residues too short to cover the CDR3 end, so that end is filled in from the germline J gene. The rearrangement joins TRBV7-9 to TRBJ1-1; weak D call: TRBD1 (6 bases). This CDR3 is 10 amino acids long. CDR1 is SEHNR, CDR2 FQNEAQ, per germline (reference sequence). CDR3 in amino acids: CASSLRGAFF. The DNA read from the CDR3 is TGTGCCAGCAGCCTCAGGGGA.

Only a few counts were recorded for this clone. The observed sequence ends 3 residues before the CDR3 terminus, with the missing tail filled in from the germline J gene. The gene calls are TRBV30 and TRBJ1-4; no reliable D call. The germline gives CDR1 GTSNPN, CDR2 SVGIG (reference sequence). The V and J ends lost 2 bases and 7 bases respectively, with 14 bases between them. CDR3 length: 14 amino acids. The CDR3 DNA, read in part, is TGTGCCTGGAGTCCGCGCAGAGGGTTTGAAAAA. Its protein is CAWSPRRGFEK. The entire CDR3 protein is CAWSPRRGFEKLFF.

This clone was counted only a few times. The CDR3 extends 3 residues past the end of the read, so its final part is completed from the germline J gene. The chain carries TRBV18 and TRBJ2-2; TRBD1 matches 9 bases. Trimming removed 9 bases from V and 5 bases from J; junction bases left unmatched: 16. Germline CDR1 reads KGHSH; CDR2 reads LQKENI. The CDR3 is made up of 17 amino acids. CDR3 loop: CASRRNAGQGGTGELFF. CDR3 DNA, as far as it was read: TGTGCCAGTCGGCGAAATGCGGGACAGGGTGGAACCGGGGAG.

With respect to this clone: The read ends 3 residues before the CDR3 terminus; that terminus is restored from the germline J gene. The chain couples TRBV6-1 to TRBJ2-6, with TRBD2 as a possible D gene (7 bases). The CDR3 sequence is 16 residues long. Trimming pared 1 base from V and 4 bases from J, leaving 11 bases between. Per germline, CDR1 MNHNS and CDR2 SASEGT. CDR3 DNA, as far as it was read: TGTGCCAGCAGTGAAGGGCGGGGGCTAGGGGCCAACGTC. Its protein product is CASSEGRGLGANV. The whole CDR3 region reads CASSEGRGLGANVLTF.

In the case of this clone: The read ends 3 residues before the CDR3 terminus; that terminus is restored from the germline J gene. V gene TRBV19 combines with J gene TRBJ2-3; no firm D call. Looked up from germline, CDR1 is LNHDA and CDR2 is SQIVND (reference sequence). V lost 7 bases to trimming and J lost 6 bases, with 14 bases between them. There are 13 residues in the CDR3. CDR3 amino acids: CASTPPGEDTQYF. The sequenced CDR3 bases are TGTGCCAGTACCCCGCCGGGTGAGGATACG.

In this sample, this clone turned up many times. The CDR3 region is CASSLEGAYEKLFF. CDR3 DNA, as far as it was read: TGCGCCAGCAGCTTGGAGGGGGCTTATGAAAAA. This chain links TRBV5-1 with TRBJ1-4, with 7 bases identical to TRBD1. The read terminates 3 residues before the CDR3 end, so the remaining end is supplied by the germline J gene. V lost 0 bases and J lost 6; bases outside the gene matches: 2. The germline CDR1 and CDR2 sequences are SGHRS and YFSETQ. The length of the CDR3 is 14 residues.

This clone has more than one count but fewer than ten. The CDR3 is cut off 3 residues early in the read; its end comes from the germline J gene. The chain couples TRBV14 to TRBJ2-5, with D possibly being TRBD1 (6 bases). The V end was cut by 0 bases, the J end by 5 bases, with 13 bases between. The CDR3 contains 15 residues. CDR1 and CDR2 (germline): SGHDN, FVKESK. The part of the CDR3 DNA that was read is TGTGCCAGCAGCCAAGATGGACAGCCGTGGGAGACC. It specifies CASSQDGQPWET. The whole CDR3 region reads CASSQDGQPWETQYF. Using reference TRBV14 and TRBJ2-5 for the parts outside the CDR3, the full variable domain is EAGVTQFPSHSVIEKGQTVTLRCDPISGHDNLYWYRRVMGKEIKFLLHFVKESKQDESGMPNNRFLAERTGGTYSTLKVQPAELEDSGVYFCASSQDGQPWETQYFGPGTRLLVL.

In its sample, this clone was seen many times. The CDR3 is cut off 3 residues early in the read; its end comes from the germline J gene. The chain links TRBV5-1 to TRBJ1-1; 8 bases align to TRBD1. Trimming cost V 4 bases and J 7 bases; bases outside gene matches: 15. This CDR3 has 16 amino acids. In germline, CDR1 is SGHRS, CDR2 YFSETQ. CDR3 sequence: CASSPGSGGGSSEAFF. Partial CDR3 DNA: TGCGCCAGCAGCCCTGGATCAGGGGGCGGGTCCAGTGAA.

This clone was seen only a few times. The read terminates 3 residues ahead of where the CDR3 ends, so the germline J gene completes it. The chain couples TRBV20-1 to TRBJ2-7, with 9 positions matching TRBD1. Germline V gene data show CDR1 as DFQATT and CDR2 as SNEGSKA (reference sequence). With 7 bases clipped from V and 3 bases from J, the junction kept 13 bases outside the gene matches. This CDR3 comprises 15 residues. The sequenced CDR3 bases are TGCAGTGTTCAAGACAGGGGGAACGGATTCTACGAG. It codes for CSVQDRGNGFYE. The full CDR3 protein is CSVQDRGNGFYEQYF.

Note on this clone: The read terminates 3 residues ahead of where the CDR3 ends, so the germline J gene completes it. V is TRBV7-2 and J is TRBJ1-1; D is uncertain. The V gene lost 1 base and the J gene lost 4 bases, with 10 bases spanning the gap. This CDR3 is 14 amino acids long. The germline V gene has CDR1 SGHTA and CDR2 FQGNSA. The part of the CDR3 DNA that was read is TGTGCCAGCAGCTTAGTCCCTCATAGCACTGAA. Protein sequence: CASSLVPHSTE. The whole CDR3 protein is CASSLVPHSTEAFF.

As for this clone: The read finishes 3 residues shy of the CDR3 end, and the germline J gene is used to complete it. J is TRBJ2-5 and V is TRBV7-9, with D maybe TRBD2 (7 bases). CDR3 size: 15 residues. The germline gives CDR1 SEHNR, CDR2 FQNEAQ (reference sequence). V was pared by 5 bases and J by 4 bases, with 17 bases between. The CDR3 here is CASSGGGVVRETQYF. Partial CDR3 DNA: TGTGCCAGCAGCGGAGGGGGGGTGGTAAGAGAGACC.

Worth noting for this clone: The sequence runs out 3 residues before the end of the CDR3; the remainder is reconstructed from the germline J gene. The chain links TRBV5-6 to TRBJ2-7; 8 positions match TRBD2. Per the germline V gene, CDR1 is SGHDT and CDR2 is YYEEEE. The CDR3 has 14 amino acids. V lost 5 bases, J lost 3 bases, and 7 bases stayed unmatched. This CDR3 is CASSTLAGNYEQYF. The sequenced part of the CDR3 DNA is TGTGCCAGCAGTACATTAGCGGGGAACTACGAG. The full variable domain, rest sourced from reference TRBV5-6 and TRBJ2-7, is DAGVTQSPTHLIKTRGQQVTLRCSPKSGHDTVSWYQQALGQGPQFIFQYYEEEERQRGNFPDRFSGHQFPNYSSELNVNALLLGDSALYLCASSTLAGNYEQYFGPGTRLTVT.

With regard to this clone: The read terminates 3 residues before the CDR3 end, so the remaining end is supplied by the germline J gene. The chain recombines TRBV2 with TRBJ2-3; 12 bases fit TRBD2. Trimming cost V 6 bases and J 6 bases; bases outside gene matches: 4. Germline V gene data show CDR1 as SNHLY and CDR2 as FYNNEI. This CDR3 has 14 amino acids. The sequenced CDR3 bases are TGTGCCAGCAGGGGTGGACTAGCGGGGGATACG. Its translation is CASRGGLAGDT. The complete CDR3 sequence is CASRGGLAGDTQYF.

This clone was detected a few times. The sequenced fragment ends 3 residues before the CDR3 boundary, so the rest is inferred from the germline J gene. This rearrangement joins TRBV20-1 to TRBJ2-1, with TRBD2 matching 9 bases. The CDR3 runs 14 residues. The germline V gene has CDR1 DFQATT and CDR2 SNEGSKA (reference sequence). V lost 3 bases to trimming and J lost 5 bases; unmatched junction nucleotides: 5. Incomplete CDR3 DNA: TGCAGTGCTAGGCCGACTAGCGGAAACAATGAG. Its protein is CSARPTSGNNE. The full CDR3 reads CSARPTSGNNEQFF.